This is a list of T cell receptor beta chains from one sample in a study of control samples from healthy donors and cancer patients. Assay used: immunoSEQ multiplex PCR; TCRdb lists only in-frame clones, some missing. The sample carries around 110,000 clones, 80% to 90% recorded once. Material: PBMCs. All receptors derive from a woman aged 50 to 60 with colorectal cancer. Each CDR3 is given with its conserved first and last residue. D genes are given only for firm matches. Clone sizes are given selectively: once, few, many, or a class where the clone is expanded.

CDR3	DNA	D	size	J	V
CASSSNLNGDYEQYF	TGCGCCAGCAGCTCGAACCTTAATGGCGACTACGAGCAGTACTTC	.	.	TRBJ2-7	TRBV5-1
CASSVAPAGRSDTQYF	TGTGCCAGCAGCGTAGCACCAGCGGGACGGTCAGATACGCAGTATTTT	TRBD2	.	TRBJ2-3	TRBV9
CASSTPSDEQFF	TGCGCCAGCAGTACGCCATCGGATGAGCAGTTCTTC	.	.	TRBJ2-1	TRBV5-1
CASSPRSAGNTEAFF	TGCGCCAGCAGCCCGCGGTCCGCAGGGAACACTGAAGCTTTCTTT	.	.	TRBJ1-1	TRBV5-1
CASSYPEGLAGVNNEQFF	TGTGCCAGCAGTTACCCCGAGGGACTAGCGGGAGTTAACAATGAGCAGTTCTTC	TRBD2	.	TRBJ2-1	TRBV6-2/TRBV6-3
CASSVYITGSYGYTF	TGTGCCAGTAGTGTTTACATAACCGGATCCTATGGCTACACCTTC	.	.	TRBJ1-2	TRBV19
CASSTGTEPYEQYF	TGTGCCAGTAGTACGGGGACGGAACCCTACGAGCAGTACTTC	.	.	TRBJ2-7	TRBV19
CASSLVGEGSYGYTF	TGCGCCAGCAGCTTGGTAGGGGAAGGATCCTATGGCTACACCTTC	.	.	TRBJ1-2	TRBV5-1
CASKLAGETHEQFF	TGTGCCAGCAAACTAGCGGGAGAAACTCATGAGCAGTTCTTC	TRBD2	.	TRBJ2-1	TRBV5-6
CASSKLQGQGLDYGYTF	TGTGCCAGTAGTAAACTACAGGGACAAGGGCTGGACTATGGCTACACCTTC	.	.	TRBJ1-2	TRBV19
CASSRIGQGRYGYTF	TGTGCCAGCAGCCGAATCGGACAGGGTCGATATGGCTACACCTTC	TRBD1	.	TRBJ1-2	TRBV11-2
CASSGPPGTDTQYF	TGTGCCAGCAGCGGCCCTCCGGGCACAGATACGCAGTATTTT	.	.	TRBJ2-3	TRBV9
CASSTGTGYGYTF	TGTGCCAGTAGCACCGGGACAGGCTATGGCTACACCTTC	TRBD1	few	TRBJ1-2	TRBV19
CASSLASGSGPQHF	TGTGCCAGCAGCTTAGCATCGGGAAGCGGGCCCCAGCATTTT	.	.	TRBJ1-5	TRBV7-9
CASSVQGQGGGYTF	TGTGCCAGCAGTGTGCAGGGACAGGGCGGAGGCTACACCTTC	TRBD1	.	TRBJ1-2	TRBV2
CASSTDRSGSSAPLHF	TGTGCCAGTAGTACCGATCGCTCCGGGTCTTCGGCACCCCTCCACTTT	.	few	TRBJ1-6	TRBV19
CASSLEAGSTDTQYF	TGTGCCAGCAGTTTAGAGGCAGGGAGCACAGATACGCAGTATTTT	.	.	TRBJ2-3	TRBV7-2
CASSSGQAEAFF	TGTGCCAGCAGTTCCGGACAGGCAGAAGCTTTCTTT	TRBD1	.	TRBJ1-1	TRBV11-2
CASSKTGYEQYF	TGTGCCAGCAGCAAAACAGGATACGAGCAGTACTTC	.	few	TRBJ2-7	TRBV9
CAWSVWGLGNTEAFF	TGTGCCTGGAGTGTCTGGGGCCTGGGGAACACTGAAGCTTTCTTT	.	.	TRBJ1-1	TRBV30
CASSGSSGYFFDGADTQYF	TGTGCCAGCAGCGGCAGTAGCGGGTATTTCTTTGATGGGGCTGATACGCAGTATTTT	TRBD2	once	TRBJ2-3	TRBV28
CASRRAGANTGELFF	TGTGCCAGCAGGAGGGCAGGGGCGAACACCGGGGAGCTGTTTTTT	.	.	TRBJ2-2	TRBV6-5
CASSLDGGRTEAFF	TGCGCCAGCAGCTTGGATGGGGGTCGCACTGAAGCTTTCTTT	.	.	TRBJ1-1	TRBV5-1
CASSPQGAGGEKLFF	TGTGCCAGCAGTCCTCAGGGGGCAGGAGGTGAAAAACTGTTTTTT	TRBD1	.	TRBJ1-4	TRBV3-1/TRBV3-2
CASSPTATTNEKLFF	TGCGCCAGCAGCCCGACAGCGACAACTAATGAAAAACTGTTTTTT	.	.	TRBJ1-4	TRBV4-1
CASFSPGQNTEAFF	TGTGCCAGCTTCAGTCCGGGACAGAACACTGAAGCTTTCTTT	.	.	TRBJ1-1	TRBV2
CASSLTASSYEQYF	TGTGCCAGCAGCCTCACCGCTAGCTCCTACGAGCAGTACTTC	.	once	TRBJ2-7	TRBV9
CASSGPREFDYGYTF	TGTGCCAGTAGTGGCCCCAGGGAGTTTGATTATGGCTACACCTTC	.	.	TRBJ1-2	TRBV19
CASSSGTGGNTEAFF	TGTGCCAGCAGCTCCGGGACAGGGGGAAATACTGAAGCTTTCTTT	TRBD1	once	TRBJ1-1	TRBV11-2
CASSYSGGKNEKLFF	TGTGCCAGCAGTTATAGTGGGGGAAAGAATGAAAAACTGTTTTTT	.	.	TRBJ1-4	TRBV6-6
CASSPRQGLPNYGYTF	TGTGCCAGCAGCCCCAGACAGGGACTTCCTAACTATGGCTACACCTTC	TRBD1	.	TRBJ1-2	TRBV9
CASSYNGPQETQYF	TGTGCCAGCAGTTACAACGGCCCGCAAGAGACCCAGTACTTC	.	.	TRBJ2-5	TRBV6-5
CASSRVETGDQETQYF	TGTGCCAGCAGCCGCGTAGAGACAGGGGACCAAGAGACCCAGTACTTC	TRBD1	.	TRBJ2-5	TRBV28
CASKYGAEQFF	TGTGCCAGCAAGTACGGGGCAGAGCAGTTCTTC	.	.	TRBJ2-1	TRBV12-3/TRBV12-4
CASSEGQATDTQYF	TGTGCCAGCAGCGAGGGACAGGCGACAGATACGCAGTATTTT	TRBD1	.	TRBJ2-3	TRBV9
CASSESGELGEKLFF	TGTGCCAGCAGTGAATCTGGGGAATTAGGTGAAAAACTGTTTTTT	.	once	TRBJ1-4	TRBV6-1
CASSVEVRSYEQYF	TGTGCCAGCAGCGTAGAAGTGAGGTCCTACGAGCAGTACTTC	.	.	TRBJ2-7	TRBV9
CASSVEASGDPPRNNEQFF	TGTGCCAGCAGCGTAGAGGCTAGCGGGGACCCGCCGCGAAACAATGAGCAGTTCTTC	TRBD2	.	TRBJ2-1	TRBV9
CASRGRDTQYF	TGTGCCAGCAGGGGAAGAGATACGCAGTATTTT	.	.	TRBJ2-3	TRBV28
CASSNRDRGPPGYTF	TGCGCCAGCAGCAACCGGGACAGGGGGCCGCCTGGCTACACCTTC	TRBD1	.	TRBJ1-2	TRBV5-1
CASSIAGESQHF	TGTGCCAGTAGTATAGCGGGGGAGTCCCAGCATTTT	.	few	TRBJ1-5	TRBV19
CASSLVVTPGSTDTQYF	TGTGCCAGCAGCTTAGTAGTTACACCTGGGAGCACAGATACGCAGTATTTT	.	once	TRBJ2-3	TRBV7-6
CASSFTGGNEQYF	TGTGCCAGCAGCTTTACAGGGGGCAACGAGCAGTACTTC	TRBD1	.	TRBJ2-7	TRBV3-1/TRBV3-2
CASSLRPGVSGNTIYF	TGTGCCAGCAGTCTCAGGCCAGGGGTGTCGGGAAACACCATATATTTT	.	.	TRBJ1-3	TRBV2
CASSLNSQETQYF	TGTGCCAGCAGCTTAAACAGCCAAGAGACCCAGTACTTC	.	.	TRBJ2-5	TRBV7-9
CASSQDSLRGYTF	TGTGCCAGCTCACAGGACTCCTTACGTGGCTACACCTTC	.	few	TRBJ1-2	TRBV10-3
CASSLTRQGAVGYGYTF	TGCGCCAGCAGCTTGACTAGACAGGGGGCTGTCGGCTATGGCTACACCTTC	TRBD1	.	TRBJ1-2	TRBV5-1
CASSFYGQGPSSYEQYF	TGTGCCAGCAGTTTTTATGGACAGGGGCCCTCCTCCTACGAGCAGTACTTC	TRBD1	.	TRBJ2-7	TRBV27
CASSEFRVQGYEQYF	TGTGCCAGCAGTGAATTCAGGGTCCAAGGCTACGAGCAGTACTTC	.	.	TRBJ2-7	TRBV6-1
CASSRRGGGTSETQYF	TGTGCCAGCAGCAGGCGGGGGGGCGGCACATCGGAGACCCAGTACTTC	TRBD2	.	TRBJ2-5	TRBV7-2
CASSEVEETQYF	TGTGCCAGCAGTGAGGTAGAGGAGACCCAGTACTTC	.	once	TRBJ2-5	TRBV2
CASSQQRGTGGAGELFF	TGTGCCAGCAGCCAACAGAGGGGGACAGGGGGTGCCGGGGAGCTGTTTTTT	TRBD1	.	TRBJ2-2	TRBV11-2
CASSRKRGWSGEQYF	TGTGCCAGCAGCCGTAAGCGGGGGTGGTCTGGCGAGCAGTACTTC	TRBD2	.	TRBJ2-7	TRBV5-6
CASSSTTRKQYF	TGTGCCAGCAGTTCAACAACTAGGAAACAGTACTTC	.	.	TRBJ2-7	TRBV28
CASSSPGLGSYNEQFF	TGTGCCAGCAGCTCACCGGGACTAGGGTCCTACAATGAGCAGTTCTTC	TRBD2	.	TRBJ2-1	TRBV7-9